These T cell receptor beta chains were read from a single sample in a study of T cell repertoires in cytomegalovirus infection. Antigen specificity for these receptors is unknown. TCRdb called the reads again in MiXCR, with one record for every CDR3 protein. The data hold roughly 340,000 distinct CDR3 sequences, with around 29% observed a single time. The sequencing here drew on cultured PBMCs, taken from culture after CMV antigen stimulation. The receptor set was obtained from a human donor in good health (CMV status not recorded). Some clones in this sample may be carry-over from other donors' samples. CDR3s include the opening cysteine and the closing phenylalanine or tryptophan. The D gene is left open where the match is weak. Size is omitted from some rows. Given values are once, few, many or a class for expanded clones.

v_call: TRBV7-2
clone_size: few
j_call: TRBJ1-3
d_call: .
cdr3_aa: CASSLGRLVSGNTIYF
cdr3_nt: TGTGCCAGCAGCCTCGGGAGGCTGGTCTCTGGAAACACCATATATTTT

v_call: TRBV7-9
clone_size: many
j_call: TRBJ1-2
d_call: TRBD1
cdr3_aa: CASSTRTGTGEGYGYTF
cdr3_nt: TGTGCCAGCAGCACCCGAACCGGGACAGGGGAGGGCTATGGCTACACCTTC

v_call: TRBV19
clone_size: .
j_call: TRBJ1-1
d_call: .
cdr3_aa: CASSISELEAFF
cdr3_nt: TGTGCCAGTAGTATTTCGGAACTGGAAGCTTTCTTT

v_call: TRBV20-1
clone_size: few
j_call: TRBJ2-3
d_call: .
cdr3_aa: CSAPRGGGGGDTQYF
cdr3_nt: TGCAGTGCTCCCCGAGGGGGAGGAGGCGGAGATACGCAGTATTTT

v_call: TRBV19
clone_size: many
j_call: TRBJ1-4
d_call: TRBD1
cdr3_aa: CASRGQDAATNEKLFF
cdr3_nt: TGTGCCAGTAGGGGACAGGATGCCGCAACTAATGAAAAACTGTTTTTT

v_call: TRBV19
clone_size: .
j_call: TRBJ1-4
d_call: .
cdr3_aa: CASSMGIRGGELFF
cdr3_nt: TGTGCCAGTAGTATGGGTATAAGGGGAGGAGAACTGTTTTTT

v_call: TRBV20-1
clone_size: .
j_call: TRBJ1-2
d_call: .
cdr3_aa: CSASVTNYGYTF
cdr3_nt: TGCAGTGCTAGTGTAACAAACTATGGCTACACCTTC

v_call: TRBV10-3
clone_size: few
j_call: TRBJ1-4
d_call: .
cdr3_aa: CAISDSGRRGEKLFF
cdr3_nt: TGTGCCATCAGTGATTCCGGCCGACGAGGGGAAAAACTGTTTTTT

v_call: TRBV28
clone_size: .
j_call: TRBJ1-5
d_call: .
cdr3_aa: CASSFRNFQGQPQHF
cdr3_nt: TGTGCCAGCAGTTTCCGGAATTTCCAGGGGCAGCCCCAGCATTTT

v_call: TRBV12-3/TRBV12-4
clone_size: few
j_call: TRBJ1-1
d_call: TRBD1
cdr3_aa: CAAGTGIMNTEAFF
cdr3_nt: TGTGCCGCCGGGACAGGGATAATGAACACTGAAGCTTTCTTT

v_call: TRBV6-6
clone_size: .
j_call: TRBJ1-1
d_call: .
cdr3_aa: CAPWAGGGAIEAFF
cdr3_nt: TGTGCACCCTGGGCGGGGGGGGGGGCTATCGAAGCTTTCTTT

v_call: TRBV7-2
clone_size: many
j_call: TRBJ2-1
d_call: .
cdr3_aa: CASSLGRSNEQFF
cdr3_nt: TGTGCCAGCAGCTTAGGACGGAGCAATGAGCAGTTCTTC

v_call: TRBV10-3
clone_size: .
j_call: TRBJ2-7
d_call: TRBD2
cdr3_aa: CAISLRPGTSGGPSSYEQYF
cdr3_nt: TGTGCCATTTCCCTCCGTCCCGGGACTAGCGGGGGCCCGAGCTCCTACGAGCAGTACTTC

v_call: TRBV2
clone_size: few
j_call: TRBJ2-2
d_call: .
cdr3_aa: CASSRYGSTGELFF
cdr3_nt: TGTGCCAGCAGCCGCTATGGGAGCACCGGGGAGCTGTTTTTT

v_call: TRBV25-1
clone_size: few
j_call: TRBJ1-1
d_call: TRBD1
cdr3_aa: CASSDLGDRSYEAFF
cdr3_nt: TGTGCCAGCAGTGACCTAGGGGACAGGAGCTATGAAGCTTTCTTT

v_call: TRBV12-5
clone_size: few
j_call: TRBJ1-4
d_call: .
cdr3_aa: CASGITGSEKLFF
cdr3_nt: TGTGCTAGTGGTATCACAGGAAGCGAAAAACTGTTTTTT

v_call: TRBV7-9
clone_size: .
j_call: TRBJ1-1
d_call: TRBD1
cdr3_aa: CASSPRGTANTEAFF
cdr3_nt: TGTGCCAGCAGCCCCCGCGGGACAGCGAACACTGAAGCTTTCTTT

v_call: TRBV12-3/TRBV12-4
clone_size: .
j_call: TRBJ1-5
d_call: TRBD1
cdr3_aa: CASSLREQGDSNQPQHF
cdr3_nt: TGTGCCAGCAGTCTACGGGAACAGGGGGATAGCAATCAGCCCCAGCATTTT

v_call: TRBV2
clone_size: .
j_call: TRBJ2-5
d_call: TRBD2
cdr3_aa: CASSEPAGGPRETQYF
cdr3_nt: TGTGCCAGCAGTGAACCGGCGGGAGGGCCTAGAGAGACCCAGTACTTC

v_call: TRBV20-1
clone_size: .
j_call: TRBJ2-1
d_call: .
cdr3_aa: CSARGSGSRSSYNEQFF
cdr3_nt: TGCAGTGCTAGGGGGTCAGGATCAAGGAGCTCCTACAATGAGCAGTTCTTC

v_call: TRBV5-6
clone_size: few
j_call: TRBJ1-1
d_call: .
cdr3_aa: CASSLDSQAFF
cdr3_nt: TGTGCCAGCAGCTTGGACAGCCAAGCTTTCTTT

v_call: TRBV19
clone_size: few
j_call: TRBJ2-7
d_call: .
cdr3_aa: CASSISAGQPYEQYF
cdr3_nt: TGTGCCAGTAGTATATCAGCTGGGCAGCCCTACGAGCAGTACTTC

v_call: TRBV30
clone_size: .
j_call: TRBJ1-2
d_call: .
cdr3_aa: CAWKYNYGYTF
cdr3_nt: TGTGCCTGGAAATATAACTATGGCTACACCTTC

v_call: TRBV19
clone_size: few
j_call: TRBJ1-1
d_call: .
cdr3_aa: CASSATGRTEAFF
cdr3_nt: TGTGCCAGTAGTGCGACAGGTCGGACTGAAGCTTTCTTT

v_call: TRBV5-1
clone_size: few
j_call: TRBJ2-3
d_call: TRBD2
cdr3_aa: CASRRGSGGDTQYF
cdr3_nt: TGCGCCAGCAGACGCGGGAGCGGAGGAGATACGCAGTATTTT

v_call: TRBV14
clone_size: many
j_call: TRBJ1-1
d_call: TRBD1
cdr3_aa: CASSHLDRGRASTEAFF
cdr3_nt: TGTGCCAGCAGCCACTTGGACAGGGGGCGGGCGAGCACTGAAGCTTTCTTT

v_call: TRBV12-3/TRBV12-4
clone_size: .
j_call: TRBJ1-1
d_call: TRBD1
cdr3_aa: CASSTTGVNTEAFF
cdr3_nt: TGTGCCAGCAGCACGACAGGGGTGAACACTGAAGCTTTCTTT

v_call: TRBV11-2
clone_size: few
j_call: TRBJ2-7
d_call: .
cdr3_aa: CASSVPGTEQYF
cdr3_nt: TGTGCCAGCAGCGTCCCCGGTACCGAGCAGTACTTC

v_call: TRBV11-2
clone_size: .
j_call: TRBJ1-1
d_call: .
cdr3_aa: CASSLDRLGRDTEAFF
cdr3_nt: TGTGCCAGCAGCTTAGATCGGCTTGGGAGAGACACTGAAGCTTTCTTT

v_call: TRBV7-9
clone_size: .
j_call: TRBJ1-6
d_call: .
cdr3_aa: CASSFSGRSSYNSPLHF
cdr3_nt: TGTGCCAGCAGCTTCTCGGGACGGAGCTCCTATAATTCACCCCTCCACTTT

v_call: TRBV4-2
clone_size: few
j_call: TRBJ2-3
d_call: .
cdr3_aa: CASSQDQAADTQYF
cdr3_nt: TGTGCCAGCAGCCAAGATCAGGCCGCTGATACGCAGTATTTT

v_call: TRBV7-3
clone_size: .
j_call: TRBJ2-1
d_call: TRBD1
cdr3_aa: CASSIYDRAGEQFF
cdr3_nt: TGTGCCAGCAGCATATACGACAGGGCTGGCGAGCAGTTCTTC

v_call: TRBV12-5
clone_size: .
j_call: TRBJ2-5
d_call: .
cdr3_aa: CASGLEGGLGETQYF
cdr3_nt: TGTGCTAGTGGTTTGGAGGGGGGACTCGGGGAGACCCAGTACTTC

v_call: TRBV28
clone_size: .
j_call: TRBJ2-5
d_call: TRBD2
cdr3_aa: CASRGTSGRLVETQYF
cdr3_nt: TGTGCCAGCAGAGGGACTAGCGGTCGTCTGGTGGAGACCCAGTACTTC

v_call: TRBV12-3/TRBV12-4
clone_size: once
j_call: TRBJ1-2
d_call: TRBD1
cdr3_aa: CASSLGDRPNYGYTF
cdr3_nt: TGTGCCAGCAGTTTAGGGGACAGGCCTAACTATGGCTACACCTTC

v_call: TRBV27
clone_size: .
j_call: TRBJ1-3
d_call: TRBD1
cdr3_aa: CASSTGGAGNTIYF
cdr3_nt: TGTGCCAGCAGTACAGGGGGCGCAGGAAACACCATATATTTT

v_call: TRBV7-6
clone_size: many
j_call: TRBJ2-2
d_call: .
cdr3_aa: CASSLGFVLNANTGELFF
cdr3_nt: TGTGCCAGCAGCTTAGGATTTGTCCTTAACGCGAACACCGGGGAGCTGTTTTTT

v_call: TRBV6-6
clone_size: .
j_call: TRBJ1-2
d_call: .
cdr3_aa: CASKGQASFYGYTF
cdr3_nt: TGTGCCAGCAAAGGGCAGGCGTCTTTCTATGGCTACACCTTC

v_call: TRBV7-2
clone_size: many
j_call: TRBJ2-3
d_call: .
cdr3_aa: CASSVASWFSTDTQYF
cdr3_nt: TGTGCCAGCAGCGTCGCTAGTTGGTTTAGCACAGATACGCAGTATTTT

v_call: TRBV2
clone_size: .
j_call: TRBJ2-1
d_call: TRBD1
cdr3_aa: CANSGTAPYNEQFF
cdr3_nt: TGTGCCAACTCCGGGACAGCGCCCTACAATGAGCAGTTCTTC

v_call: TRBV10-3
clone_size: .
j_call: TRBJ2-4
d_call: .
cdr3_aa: CAISDPTGLAKNIQYF
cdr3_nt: TGTGCCATCAGTGATCCGACAGGTTTAGCCAAAAACATTCAGTACTTC

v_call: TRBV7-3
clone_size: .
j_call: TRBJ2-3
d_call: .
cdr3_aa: CASSSDPADTQYF
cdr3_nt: TGTGCCAGCAGTAGCGACCCGGCAGATACGCAGTATTTT

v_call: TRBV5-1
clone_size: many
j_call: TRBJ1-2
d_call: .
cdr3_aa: CASSLTTGYGYTF
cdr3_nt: TGCGCCAGCAGCTTGACGACAGGCTATGGCTACACCTTC

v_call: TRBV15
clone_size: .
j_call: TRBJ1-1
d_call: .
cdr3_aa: CATSSWGGNTEAFF
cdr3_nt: TGTGCCACCAGTTCTTGGGGGGGTAACACTGAAGCTTTCTTT

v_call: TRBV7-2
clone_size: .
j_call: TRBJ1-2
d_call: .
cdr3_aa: CASRSGSNYGYTF
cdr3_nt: TGTGCCAGCAGATCCGGGTCTAACTATGGCTACACCTTC

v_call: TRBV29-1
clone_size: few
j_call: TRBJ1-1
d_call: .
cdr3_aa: CSASRSEAFF
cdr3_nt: TGCAGCGCCTCGCGCAGTGAAGCTTTCTTT

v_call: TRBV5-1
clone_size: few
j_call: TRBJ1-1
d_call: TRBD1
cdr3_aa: CASSLERTGRLGTEAFF
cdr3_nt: TGCGCCAGCAGCTTGGAGAGGACAGGACGCTTGGGCACTGAAGCTTTCTTT